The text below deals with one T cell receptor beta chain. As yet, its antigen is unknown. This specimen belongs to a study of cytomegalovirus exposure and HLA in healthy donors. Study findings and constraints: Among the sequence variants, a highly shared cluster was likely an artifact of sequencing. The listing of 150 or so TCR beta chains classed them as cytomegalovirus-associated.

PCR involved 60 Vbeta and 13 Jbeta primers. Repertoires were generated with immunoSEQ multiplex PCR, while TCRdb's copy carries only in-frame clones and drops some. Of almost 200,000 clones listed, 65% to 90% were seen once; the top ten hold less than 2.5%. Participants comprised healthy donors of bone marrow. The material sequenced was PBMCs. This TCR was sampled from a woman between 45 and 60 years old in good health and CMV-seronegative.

CDR3 DNA: TGTGCCTGGAGTGTAGAACTGTTCAATCAGCCCCAGCATTTT. This gives the protein CAWSVELFNQPQHF. This chain links TRBV30 with TRBJ1-5; D unresolved. From germline, CDR1 is GTSNPN and CDR2 SVGIG (reference sequence). V was clipped by 0 bases and J by 3 bases, with 9 bases between them. The CDR3 has 14 amino acids.